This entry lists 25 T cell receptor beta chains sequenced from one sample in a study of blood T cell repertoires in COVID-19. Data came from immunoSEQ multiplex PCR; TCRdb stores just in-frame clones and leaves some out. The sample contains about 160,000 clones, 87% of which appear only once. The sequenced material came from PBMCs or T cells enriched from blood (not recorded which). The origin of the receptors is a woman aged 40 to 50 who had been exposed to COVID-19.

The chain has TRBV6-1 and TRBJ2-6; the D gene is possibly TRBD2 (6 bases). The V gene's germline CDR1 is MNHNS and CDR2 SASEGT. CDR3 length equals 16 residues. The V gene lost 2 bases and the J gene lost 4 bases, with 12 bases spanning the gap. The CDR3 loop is CASSETGGTGANVLTF. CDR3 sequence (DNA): TGTGCCAGCAGTGAAACCGGGGGAACGGGGGCCAACGTCCTGACTTTC.

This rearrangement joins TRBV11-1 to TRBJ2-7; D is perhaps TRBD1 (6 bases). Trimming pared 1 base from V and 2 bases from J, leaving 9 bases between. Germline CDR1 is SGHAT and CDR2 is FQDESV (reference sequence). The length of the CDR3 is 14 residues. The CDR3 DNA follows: TGTGCCAGCAGCTTAGAAGGGGGACCCTACGAGCAGTACTTC. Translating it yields CASSLEGGPYEQYF.

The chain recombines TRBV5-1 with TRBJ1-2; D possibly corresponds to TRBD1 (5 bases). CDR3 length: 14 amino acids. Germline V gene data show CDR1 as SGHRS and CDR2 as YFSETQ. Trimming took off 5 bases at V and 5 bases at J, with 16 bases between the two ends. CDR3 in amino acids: CASRRDSGGYGYTF. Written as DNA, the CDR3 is TGCGCCAGCAGAAGGGACTCCGGGGGGTATGGCTACACCTTC. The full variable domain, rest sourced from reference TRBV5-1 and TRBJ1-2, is KAGVTQTPRYLIKTRGQQVTLSCSPISGHRSVSWYQQTPGQGLQFLFEYFSETQRNKGNFPGRFSGRQFSNSRSEMNVSTLELGDSALYLCASRRDSGGYGYTFGSGTRLTVV.

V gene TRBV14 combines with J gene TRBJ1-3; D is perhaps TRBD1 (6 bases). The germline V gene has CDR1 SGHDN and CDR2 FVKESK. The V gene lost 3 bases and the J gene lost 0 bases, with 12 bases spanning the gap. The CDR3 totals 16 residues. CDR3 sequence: CASSQRTVNSGNTIYF. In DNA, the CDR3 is TGTGCCAGCAGCCAGAGGACAGTCAACTCTGGAAACACCATATATTTT.

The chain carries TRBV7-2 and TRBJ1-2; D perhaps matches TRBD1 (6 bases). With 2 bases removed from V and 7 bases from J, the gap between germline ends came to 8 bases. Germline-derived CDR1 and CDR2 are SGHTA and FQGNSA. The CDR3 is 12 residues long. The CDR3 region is CASSLWGPGYTF. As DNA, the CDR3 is TGTGCCAGCAGCTTATGGGGGCCTGGCTACACCTTC.

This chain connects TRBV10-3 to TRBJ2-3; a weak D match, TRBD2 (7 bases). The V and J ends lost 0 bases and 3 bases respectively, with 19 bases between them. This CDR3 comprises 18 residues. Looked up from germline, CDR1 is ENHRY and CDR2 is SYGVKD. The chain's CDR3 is CAISESRGGRRRTDTQYF. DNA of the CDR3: TGTGCCATCAGTGAGTCTAGGGGGGGGCGCCGGAGAACAGATACGCAGTATTTT.

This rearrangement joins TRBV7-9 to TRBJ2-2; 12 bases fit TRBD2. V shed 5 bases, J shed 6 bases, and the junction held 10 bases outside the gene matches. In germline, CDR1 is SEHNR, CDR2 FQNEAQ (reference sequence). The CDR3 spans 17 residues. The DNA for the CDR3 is TGTGCCAGCAGCGATCGCTCAACTAGCGGGGGGCCCGGGGAGCTGTTTTTT. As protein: CASSDRSTSGGPGELFF.

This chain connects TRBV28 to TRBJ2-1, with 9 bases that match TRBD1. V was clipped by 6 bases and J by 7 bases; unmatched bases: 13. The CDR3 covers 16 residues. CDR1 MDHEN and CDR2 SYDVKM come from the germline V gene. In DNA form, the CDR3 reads TGTGCCAGCAGCCAACCCAAGGGACAGGGATTAAATGAGCAGTTCTTC. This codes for CASSQPKGQGLNEQFF.

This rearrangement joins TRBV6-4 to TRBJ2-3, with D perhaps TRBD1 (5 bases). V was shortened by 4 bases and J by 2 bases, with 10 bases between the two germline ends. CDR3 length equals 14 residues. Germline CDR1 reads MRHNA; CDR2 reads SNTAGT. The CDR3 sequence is CASSVSGNTDTQYF. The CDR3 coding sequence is TGTGCCAGCAGTGTATCAGGGAACACAGATACGCAGTATTTT.

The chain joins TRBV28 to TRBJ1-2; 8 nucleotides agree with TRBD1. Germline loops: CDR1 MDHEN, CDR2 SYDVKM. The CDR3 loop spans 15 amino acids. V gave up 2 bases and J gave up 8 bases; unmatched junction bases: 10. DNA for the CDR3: TGTGCCAGCAGTTTACCTGGACAGGGCAGGCGAGGCTACACCTTC. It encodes CASSLPGQGRRGYTF.

The CDR3 protein is CASSIGTTLNTGELFF. The CDR3 region has the DNA TGTGCCAGTAGTATAGGGACAACTCTGAACACCGGGGAGCTGTTTTTT. The chain employs TRBV19 and TRBJ2-2; possible D gene TRBD1, 5 bases. Germline loops: CDR1 LNHDA, CDR2 SQIVND (reference sequence). The length of the CDR3 is 16 residues. Trimming removed 1 base at V and 1 base at J, with 10 bases between.

The CDR3 bases are TGTGCCAGCAGCCCCGGACAGGGGTGGAGGGAAAAACTGTTTTTT. Protein sequence: CASSPGQGWREKLFF. The rearrangement links TRBV4-2 to TRBJ1-4; 9 nucleotides agree with TRBD1. CDR3 length: 15 amino acids. Germline V lookup: CDR1 LGHNA, CDR2 YNFKEQ. The V gene end was trimmed by 4 bases and the J gene end by 8 bases; junction bases not matched to a gene: 8.

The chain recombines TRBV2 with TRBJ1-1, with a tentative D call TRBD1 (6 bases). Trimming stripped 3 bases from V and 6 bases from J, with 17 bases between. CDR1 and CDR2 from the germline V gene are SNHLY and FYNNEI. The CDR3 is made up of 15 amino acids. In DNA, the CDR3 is TGTGCCAGCAGTGACGGATTCACAGGGAGTTCTGAAGCTTTCTTT. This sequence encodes CASSDGFTGSSEAFF.

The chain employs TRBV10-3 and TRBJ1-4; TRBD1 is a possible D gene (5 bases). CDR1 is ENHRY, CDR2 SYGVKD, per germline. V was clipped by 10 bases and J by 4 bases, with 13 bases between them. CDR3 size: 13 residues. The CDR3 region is CATAWGYNEKLFF. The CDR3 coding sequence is TGTGCCACCGCCTGGGGCTATAATGAAAAACTGTTTTTT.

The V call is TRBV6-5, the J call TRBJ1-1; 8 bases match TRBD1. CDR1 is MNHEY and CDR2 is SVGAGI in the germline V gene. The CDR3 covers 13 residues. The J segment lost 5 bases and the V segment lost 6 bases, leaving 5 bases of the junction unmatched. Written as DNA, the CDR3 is TGTGCCAGCAGCCCCTACAGGGGGACTGAAGCTTTCTTT. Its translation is CASSPYRGTEAFF.

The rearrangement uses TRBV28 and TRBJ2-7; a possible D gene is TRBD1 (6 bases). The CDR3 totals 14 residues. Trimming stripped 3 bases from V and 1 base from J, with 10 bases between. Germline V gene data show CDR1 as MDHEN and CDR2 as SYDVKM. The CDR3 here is CASSFRGRSYEQYF. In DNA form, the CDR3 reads TGTGCCAGCAGTTTCAGGGGTCGGTCCTACGAGCAGTACTTC. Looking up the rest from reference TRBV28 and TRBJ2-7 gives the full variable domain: DVKVTQSSRYLVKRTGEKVFLECVQDMDHENMFWYRQDPGLGLRLIYFSYDVKMKEKGDIPEGYSVSREKKERFSLILESASTNQTSMYLCASSFRGRSYEQYFGPGTRLTVT.

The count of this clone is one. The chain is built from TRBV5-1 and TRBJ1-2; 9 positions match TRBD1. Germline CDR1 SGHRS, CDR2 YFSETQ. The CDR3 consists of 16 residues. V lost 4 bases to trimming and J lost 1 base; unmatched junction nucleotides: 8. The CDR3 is CASSERTGGGNYGYTF. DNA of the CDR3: TGCGCCAGCAGCGAGCGTACAGGGGGCGGTAACTATGGCTACACCTTC. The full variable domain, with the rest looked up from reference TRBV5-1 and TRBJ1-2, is KAGVTQTPRYLIKTRGQQVTLSCSPISGHRSVSWYQQTPGQGLQFLFEYFSETQRNKGNFPGRFSGRQFSNSRSEMNVSTLELGDSALYLCASSERTGGGNYGYTFGSGTRLTVV.

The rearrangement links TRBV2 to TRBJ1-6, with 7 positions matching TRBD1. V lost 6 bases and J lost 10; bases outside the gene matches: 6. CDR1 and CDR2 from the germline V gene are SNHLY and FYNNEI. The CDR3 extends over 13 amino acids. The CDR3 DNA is TGTGCCAGCAGACCGACAGGGAACTCACCCCTCCACTTT. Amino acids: CASRPTGNSPLHF.

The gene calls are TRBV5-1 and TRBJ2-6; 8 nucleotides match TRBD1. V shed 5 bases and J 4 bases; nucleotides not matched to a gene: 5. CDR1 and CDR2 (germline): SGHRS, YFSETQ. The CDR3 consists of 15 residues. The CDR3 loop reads CASSGQGSGANVLTF. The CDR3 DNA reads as TGCGCCAGCAGTGGACAGGGATCCGGGGCCAACGTCCTGACTTTC.

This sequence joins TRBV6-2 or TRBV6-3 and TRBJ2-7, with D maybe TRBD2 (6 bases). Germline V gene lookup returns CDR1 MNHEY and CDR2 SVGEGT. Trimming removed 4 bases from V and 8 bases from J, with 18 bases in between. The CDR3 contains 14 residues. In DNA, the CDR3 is TGTGCCAGCAGTTCTAGCCTCGGAGGGAAAAAGCAGTACTTC. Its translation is CASSSSLGGKKQYF.

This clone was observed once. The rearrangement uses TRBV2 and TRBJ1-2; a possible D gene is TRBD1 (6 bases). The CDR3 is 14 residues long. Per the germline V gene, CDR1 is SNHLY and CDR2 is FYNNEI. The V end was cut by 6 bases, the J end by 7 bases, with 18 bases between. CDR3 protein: CASSAQGPRGGYTF. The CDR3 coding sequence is TGTGCCAGCAGCGCTCAGGGGCCCAGGGGTGGCTACACCTTC.

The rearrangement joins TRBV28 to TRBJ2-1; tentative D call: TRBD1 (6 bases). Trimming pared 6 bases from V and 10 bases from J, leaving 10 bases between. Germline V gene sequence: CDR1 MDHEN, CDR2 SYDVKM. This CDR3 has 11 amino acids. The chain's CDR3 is CASSLGQEQFF. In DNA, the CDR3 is TGTGCCAGCAGCCTTGGACAGGAGCAGTTCTTC.

The CDR3 DNA is TGTGCCAGCAGCCAATACCCCGGGGGCTACACCTTC. Its protein is CASSQYPGGYTF. The rearrangement links TRBV4-2 to TRBJ1-2; no definite D call. V was trimmed by 2 bases and J by 8 bases, leaving 9 bases between them. The V gene's germline CDR1 is LGHNA and CDR2 YNFKEQ. This CDR3 has 12 residues.

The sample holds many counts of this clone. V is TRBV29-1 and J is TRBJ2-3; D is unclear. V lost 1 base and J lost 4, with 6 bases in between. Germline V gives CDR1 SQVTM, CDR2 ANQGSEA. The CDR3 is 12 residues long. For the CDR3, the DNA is TGCAGCGTTGAAGGCGTGGCAGATACGCAGTATTTT. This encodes CSVEGVADTQYF.

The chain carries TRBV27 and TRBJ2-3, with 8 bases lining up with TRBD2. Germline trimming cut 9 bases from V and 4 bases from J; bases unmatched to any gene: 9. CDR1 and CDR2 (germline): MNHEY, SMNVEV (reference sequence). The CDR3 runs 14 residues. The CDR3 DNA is TGTGCCAGTGAAACCGGGACTAGATCAGATACGCAGTATTTT. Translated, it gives CASETGTRSDTQYF.